A selection of T cell receptor beta chains follows, all from one sample in a study of blood T cell repertoires in COVID-19. Sequenced by immunoSEQ multiplex PCR; TCRdb stores in-frame clones only, minus some. The data hold approximately 39,000 clones, with over 70% observed a single time. Specimen: peripheral blood. These receptors all stem from a man between 50 and 59 years old with active or convalescent COVID-19. CDR3s include the opening cysteine and the closing phenylalanine or tryptophan. D genes are given only for firm matches. A clone size is listed for some rows: how often the clone was seen (once, few, many), or a class if it is expanded.

TRBJ2-1 NA TRBV12-5 TRBD2 TGTGCTAGTGGCTCCGGGACTAGCTCCTACAATGAGCAGTTCTTC CASGSGTSSYNEQFF
TRBJ2-1 NA TRBV28 TRBD1 TGTGCCAGCACCTTGGGCAGGGGGCGCGAGCAGTTCTTC CASTLGRGREQFF
TRBJ2-3 NA TRBV30 NA TGTGCCTGGAGTGCCCACCGGGTCTACGGCGGCTATGGATCAAGCACAGATACGCAGTATTTT CAWSAHRVYGGYGSSTDTQYF
TRBJ1-1 NA TRBV5-1 NA TGCGCCAGCAGCCACCCAGATACAGGAAGCACTGAAGCTTTCTTT CASSHPDTGSTEAFF
TRBJ1-6 once TRBV2 NA TGTGCCAGCAGTGACAGTTACTATAATTCACCCCTCCACTTT CASSDSYYNSPLHF
TRBJ2-3 NA TRBV12-5 TRBD2 TGTGCTAGTGGTGTTATCCCAGCGGGGGAAACAGATACGCAGTATTTT CASGVIPAGETDTQYF
TRBJ2-6 NA TRBV4-1 NA TGCGCCAGCAGCCAAGACGAACAGGGCTCTGGGGCCAACGTCCTGACTTTC CASSQDEQGSGANVLTF
TRBJ2-7 NA TRBV9 TRBD1 TGTGCCAGCAGCGTAGCGGGGACAGGAGGCGAGCAGTACTTC CASSVAGTGGEQYF
TRBJ2-4 NA TRBV19 NA TGTGCCAGTAGTATCTCTCGGGGCATTCAGTACTTC CASSISRGIQYF
TRBJ2-7 NA TRBV24-1 NA TGTGCCACCATTGTGTCAGTTCCCCACGAGCAGTACTTC CATIVSVPHEQYF
TRBJ1-1 once TRBV5-1 NA TGCGCCAGCAGCTACGTTTCTGGGGGAGGGGTGAACACTGAAGCTTTCTTT CASSYVSGGGVNTEAFF
TRBJ2-7 few TRBV2 TRBD1 TGTGCCAGCAAAAAACAGGGGGACCCAAACTACGAGCAGTACTTC CASKKQGDPNYEQYF
TRBJ1-2 NA TRBV7-9 NA TGTGCCAGCAGCTACCTGGACAGCGAGGGAGACATCTATGGCTACACCTTC CASSYLDSEGDIYGYTF
TRBJ1-6 NA TRBV28 NA TGTGCCAGCAGACAGGGCAATAATTCACCCCTCCACTTT CASRQGNNSPLHF
TRBJ1-6 NA TRBV4-1 NA TGCGCCAGCAGCCAAGAGGTGGGGCCGACATCACCCCTCCACTTT CASSQEVGPTSPLHF
TRBJ2-2 NA TRBV4-1 NA TGCGCCAGCAGCCAAGACCAGAACACCGGGGAGCTGTTTTTT CASSQDQNTGELFF
TRBJ2-7 few TRBV7-2 TRBD2 TGTGCCAGCAGCTTATATACTAGCGGGGGACGAGGGGAGCAGTACTTC CASSLYTSGGRGEQYF
TRBJ2-7 NA TRBV10-2 TRBD2 TGCGCCAGCAGAGGGACTAGCGGTTACGAGCAGTACTTC CASRGTSGYEQYF
TRBJ1-4 NA TRBV7-6 NA TGTGCCAGCAGCCCGAATGGGGCAGAACATGAAAAACTGTTTTTT CASSPNGAEHEKLFF
TRBJ1-2 NA TRBV5-6 NA TGTGCCAGCAGCTTGGACAGGGATTGGAACACCTTC CASSLDRDWNTF
TRBJ1-1 NA TRBV11-2 NA TGTGCCAGCAGCTTAGAACCGGGGAACACTGAAGCTTTCTTT CASSLEPGNTEAFF
TRBJ1-1 NA TRBV6-5 NA TGTGCCAGCAGTTACTCGAACGGTGAAGCTTTCTTT CASSYSNGEAFF
TRBJ2-2 NA TRBV4-1 TRBD2 TGCGCCAGCAGCCAACCCGGACTAGCGGGATCGGGGGTGAGGGAGCTGTTTTTT CASSQPGLAGSGVRELFF
TRBJ2-1 NA TRBV9 TRBD1 TGTGCCAGCAGCGAGGGGACAGTTACCTACAATGAGCAGTTCTTC CASSEGTVTYNEQFF
TRBJ1-5 NA TRBV20-1 TRBD1 TGCAGTGCTAGTCCCGATAAGGTTTCTGGACAGGGATATAGCAATCAGCCCCAGCATTTT CSASPDKVSGQGYSNQPQHF
TRBJ1-5 NA TRBV30 NA TGTGCCTGGAGTGTACCGGGGCAGCCCCAGCATTTT CAWSVPGQPQHF
TRBJ1-2 NA TRBV27 TRBD1 TGTGCCAGCAGTTTAACCGCAGGGGGCTACTATGGCTACACCTTC CASSLTAGGYYGYTF
TRBJ2-1 NA TRBV28 NA TGTGCCAGCAGTTTATATAGTCGGGTAGGGGGTGAGCAGTTCTTC CASSLYSRVGGEQFF
TRBJ2-5 NA TRBV7-9 TRBD2 TGTGCCAGCAGCTTAGATGGCGGGAGCCGAGAGACCCAGTACTTC CASSLDGGSRETQYF
TRBJ2-7 NA TRBV10-2 TRBD1 TGCGCCAGCAGTGAGCCCGGGACAGGGGCCTACGAGCAGTACTTC CASSEPGTGAYEQYF
TRBJ1-3 NA TRBV9 NA TGTGCCAGCAGCGTAGGGGAGGGGAGCTCTGGAAACACCATATATTTT CASSVGEGSSGNTIYF
TRBJ1-2 NA TRBV10-3 NA TGTGCCATCAGCCCCGAGGGCTACTATGGCTACACCTTC CAISPEGYYGYTF
TRBJ1-2 once TRBV3-1/TRBV3-2 TRBD1 TGTGCAGCAGGGGGCCTCGCTAACTATGGCTACACCTTC CAAGGLANYGYTF
TRBJ1-4 NA TRBV3-1/TRBV3-2 NA TGTGCCAGCAGCCAAGAATGGGGGGGGGTCTTAAATGAAAAACTGTTTTTT CASSQEWGGVLNEKLFF
TRBJ2-1 NA TRBV29-1 TRBD1 TGCAGCGTGGATGGACAGGGGAGCTCCTACAATGAGCAGTTCTTC CSVDGQGSSYNEQFF
TRBJ1-5 NA TRBV4-1 TRBD1 TGCGCCAGCAGCCACCGACAGGGGGATCCAAATCAGCCCCAGCATTTT CASSHRQGDPNQPQHF
TRBJ2-7 NA TRBV3-1/TRBV3-2 NA TGTGCCAGCAGCCATCGAACTAGGGCCGACGAGCAGTACTTC CASSHRTRADEQYF
TRBJ2-1 NA TRBV7-2 TRBD2 TGTGCCAGCAGACCCCTTAGCGGGAGCTTTTACAATGAGCAGTTCTTC CASRPLSGSFYNEQFF
TRBJ1-2 once TRBV5-1 NA TGCGCCAGCAGCTCGGGATCCAACTATGGCTACACCTTC CASSSGSNYGYTF
TRBJ1-1 NA TRBV5-1 NA TGCGCCAGCAGCTTGGGACAGACCAACACTGAAGCTTTCTTT CASSLGQTNTEAFF
TRBJ1-1 NA TRBV7-8 TRBD1 TGTGCCAGCAGCACGGGACAGGGACAGAACACTGAAGCTTTCTTT CASSTGQGQNTEAFF
TRBJ1-2 NA TRBV3-1/TRBV3-2 NA TGTGCCAGCAGCCAAGGCCAAAACGGTGGCTACACCTTC CASSQGQNGGYTF
TRBJ1-5 NA TRBV28 NA TGTGCCAGCAGTTTAATCACAGCTAGCAATCAGCCCCAGCATTTT CASSLITASNQPQHF
TRBJ2-3 NA TRBV7-3 NA TGTGCCAGCAGTTTCGGAGGGGCCACAGATACGCAGTATTTT CASSFGGATDTQYF
TRBJ1-2 NA TRBV5-1 NA TGCGCCAGCAGCTTCTCTACAGGACGCTTATATGGCTACACCTTC CASSFSTGRLYGYTF
TRBJ2-5 NA TRBV6-5 TRBD2 TGTGCCAGCAGTCAGAGGCCAGCGGCGGGGGCCCAGTACTTC CASSQRPAAGAQYF
TRBJ1-2 NA TRBV5-1 NA TGCGCCAGCGCCAACCCAGGGGCCGATGGCTACACCTTC CASANPGADGYTF
TRBJ1-1 few TRBV5-1 TRBD1 TGCGCCAGCAGCTCCTCCGGGACAGGGAACGCGGGGAACACTGAAGCTTTCTTT CASSSSGTGNAGNTEAFF
TRBJ2-7 NA TRBV28 TRBD2 TGTGCCAGCAGTTTTGGGGAGATAGCGGGACCAACGCGGGGCTCCTACGAGCAGTACTTC CASSFGEIAGPTRGSYEQYF
TRBJ1-5 NA TRBV7-9 NA TGTGCCAGCAGCTCCACTGTGGGGCCAGGATATCAGCCCCAGCATTTT CASSSTVGPGYQPQHF
TRBJ2-3 NA TRBV7-9 TRBD2 TGTGCCAGCAACGGGACTAGCGGTCCAGATACGCAGTATTTT CASNGTSGPDTQYF
TRBJ1-1 NA TRBV5-1 NA TGCGCCAGCAGCTTGTTACAGAGCATGAACACTGAAGCTTTCTTT CASSLLQSMNTEAFF
TRBJ1-6 NA TRBV18 TRBD1 TGTGCCAGCTCACCGGACAGGGGGGGTAGGTCACCCCTCCACTTT CASSPDRGGRSPLHF
TRBJ2-5 NA TRBV10-3 TRBD2 TGTGCCATCAGTGAGTCAGAGGCTAGCGGGGAGACCCAGTACTTC CAISESEASGETQYF
TRBJ2-2 NA TRBV30 NA TGTGCCTGGAGTCGGGGGGAGCTGTTTTTT CAWSRGELFF